Listed here are 5 T cell receptor beta chains from one sample, sequenced in a study of blood T cell repertoires in COVID-19. Sequencing was performed with immunoSEQ multiplex PCR; in TCRdb, only in-frame clones are kept and a portion is missing. The data hold over 200,000 clones, with 87% observed a single time. The sequencing sample was made of peripheral blood. These receptor sequences come from a man aged 55-75 years who had recovered from COVID-19.

The V gene is TRBV5-6, the J gene TRBJ2-1; D is perhaps TRBD2 (5 bases). Trimming took off 1 base at V and 0 bases at J, with 14 bases between the two ends. CDR3 length: 17 residues. Germline lookup yields CDR1 SGHDT and CDR2 YYEEEE. As DNA, the CDR3 is TGTGCCAGCAGCTTGAGGCGGGCAACTAGCTCCTACAATGAGCAGTTCTTC. Residues: CASSLRRATSSYNEQFF. The whole variable domain, filled in from reference TRBV5-6 and TRBJ2-1, reads DAGVTQSPTHLIKTRGQQVTLRCSPKSGHDTVSWYQQALGQGPQFIFQYYEEEERQRGNFPDRFSGHQFPNYSSELNVNALLLGDSALYLCASSLRRATSSYNEQFFGPGTRLTVL.

The chain joins TRBV7-3 to TRBJ2-3; 13 bases map to TRBD2. CDR3 length: 18 residues. V was pared by 1 base and J by 1 base, with 5 bases of the junction left unmatched. CDR1 and CDR2 (germline): SGHTA, FQGTGA. CDR3 DNA: TGTGCCAGCAGCTTAATTCCCACTAGCGGGGGGGGCACAGATACGCAGTATTTT. Its translation: CASSLIPTSGGGTDTQYF.

The chain carries TRBV19 and TRBJ2-1; tentative D call: TRBD2 (6 bases). V was clipped by 4 bases and J by 2 bases, with 12 bases between them. This CDR3 comprises 15 residues. CDR1 is LNHDA and CDR2 is SQIVND in the germline V gene (reference sequence). CDR3 amino acids: CASSRGTGAYNEQFF. The CDR3 DNA sequence: TGTGCCAGTAGTAGAGGGACTGGGGCCTACAATGAGCAGTTCTTC.

This rearrangement joins TRBV30 to TRBJ2-1; 10 nucleotides line up with TRBD2. The CDR3 contains 15 residues. After removal of 0 bases from V and 8 bases from J, the junction contained 7 bases not matched to a gene. Germline CDR1 GTSNPN, CDR2 SVGIG (reference sequence). The CDR3 spells CAWSVPGLARHEQFF. CDR3 coding DNA: TGTGCCTGGAGTGTACCGGGACTAGCGAGGCATGAGCAGTTCTTC.

The V gene is TRBV12-5, the J gene TRBJ2-7, with TRBD1 matching 9 bases. V gave up 6 bases and J gave up 6 bases; unmatched junction bases: 9. Per germline, CDR1 LGHNT and CDR2 FRNRAP. The CDR3 runs 14 residues. The CDR3 coding sequence is TGTGCTAGTGGCCTAGGACAGGGGATGGGCGAGCAGTACTTC. Encoded protein: CASGLGQGMGEQYF.